This TCR beta chain was recorded in a study of T cell responses to AZD1222 COVID-19 vaccine. The protocol was immunoSEQ multiplex PCR, while the TCRdb copy is restricted to in-frame clones and leaves out a portion. The table has 110,000 to 150,000 clones, 90% seen once; the top ten hold about 3%. About this clone: No antigen is known for it.

Study-wide points: Only after the peak T cell response were repertoires sampled. Of spike-specific TCRs, nearly half reportedly target regions left unmutated in variants. At 160-218 and 743-854, vaccine-associated CD4 TCRs were dominant, and they spanned spike. Spike-specific TCR breadth and depth went up after people got two AZD1222 doses.

This CDR3 spans 17 amino acids. With 3 bases clipped from V and 2 bases from J, the junction kept 8 bases outside the gene matches. Germline V gene lookup returns CDR1 SGHAT and CDR2 FQNNGV. The sequencing used peripheral blood, collected on day 0 of AZD1222 vaccination. The receptor comes from an adult in good health. The chain is built from TRBV11-2 and TRBJ2-3; 10 bases align to TRBD2. The CDR3 is CASSFSPGTSDTDTQYF. CDR3 sequence (DNA): TGTGCCAGCAGCTTTAGTCCCGGGACTAGCGACACAGATACGCAGTATTTT. Supplemented by reference TRBV11-2 and TRBJ2-3, the full variable domain reads EAGVAQSPRYKIIEKRQSVAFWCNPISGHATLYWYQQILGQGPKLLIQFQNNGVVDDSQLPKDRFSAERLKGVDSTLKIQPAKLEDSAVYLCASSFSPGTSDTDTQYFGPGTRLTVL.